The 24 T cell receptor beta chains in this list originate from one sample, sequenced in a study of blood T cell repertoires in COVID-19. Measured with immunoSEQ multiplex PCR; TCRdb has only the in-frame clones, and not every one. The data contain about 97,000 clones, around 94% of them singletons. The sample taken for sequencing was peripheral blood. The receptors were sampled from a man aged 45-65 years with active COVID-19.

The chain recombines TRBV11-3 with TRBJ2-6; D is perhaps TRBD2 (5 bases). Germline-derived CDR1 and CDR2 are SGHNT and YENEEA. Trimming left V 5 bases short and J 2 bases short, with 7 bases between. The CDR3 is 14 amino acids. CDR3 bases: TGTGCCAGCAGCCGGGGTACTGGGGCCAACGTCCTGACTTTC. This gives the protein CASSRGTGANVLTF.

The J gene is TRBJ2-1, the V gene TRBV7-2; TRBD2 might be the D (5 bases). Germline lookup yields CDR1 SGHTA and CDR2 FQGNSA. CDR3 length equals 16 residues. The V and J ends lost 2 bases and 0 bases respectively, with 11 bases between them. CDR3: CASSLSGWNSYNEQFF. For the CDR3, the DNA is TGTGCCAGCAGCTTAAGCGGTTGGAACTCCTACAATGAGCAGTTCTTC.

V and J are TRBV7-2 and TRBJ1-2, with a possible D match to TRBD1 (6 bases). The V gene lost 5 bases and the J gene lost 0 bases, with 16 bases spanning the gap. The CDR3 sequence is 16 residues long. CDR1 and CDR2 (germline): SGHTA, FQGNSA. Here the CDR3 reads CASSTLTGKANYGYTF. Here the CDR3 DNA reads TGTGCCAGCAGCACACTGACAGGCAAAGCTAACTATGGCTACACCTTC.

CDR3 sequence: CASSRGELAGHNEQFF. CDR3 bases: TGCGCCAGCAGCCGAGGGGAACTAGCGGGCCACAATGAGCAGTTCTTC. The rearrangement joins TRBV5-1 to TRBJ2-1, with 9 bases identical to TRBD2. CDR3 length equals 16 residues. Germline values: CDR1 SGHRS, CDR2 YFSETQ. The ends lost 4 bases at V and 5 bases at J; junction bases unmatched: 10. Using reference TRBV5-1 and TRBJ2-1 for the parts outside the CDR3, the full variable domain is KAGVTQTPRYLIKTRGQQVTLSCSPISGHRSVSWYQQTPGQGLQFLFEYFSETQRNKGNFPGRFSGRQFSNSRSEMNVSTLELGDSALYLCASSRGELAGHNEQFFGPGTRLTVL.

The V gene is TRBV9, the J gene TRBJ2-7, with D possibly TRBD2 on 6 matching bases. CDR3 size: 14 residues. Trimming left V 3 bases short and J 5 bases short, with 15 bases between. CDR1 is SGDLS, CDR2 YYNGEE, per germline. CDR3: CASSGYGRGNEQYF. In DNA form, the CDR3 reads TGTGCCAGCAGCGGGTACGGCCGGGGGAACGAGCAGTACTTC.

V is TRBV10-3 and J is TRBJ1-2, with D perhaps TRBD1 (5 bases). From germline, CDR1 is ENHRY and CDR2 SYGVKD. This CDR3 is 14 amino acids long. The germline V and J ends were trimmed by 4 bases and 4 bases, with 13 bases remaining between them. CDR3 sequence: CAISGSGTVYGYTF. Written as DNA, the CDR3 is TGTGCCATCAGTGGATCCGGGACTGTCTATGGCTACACCTTC.

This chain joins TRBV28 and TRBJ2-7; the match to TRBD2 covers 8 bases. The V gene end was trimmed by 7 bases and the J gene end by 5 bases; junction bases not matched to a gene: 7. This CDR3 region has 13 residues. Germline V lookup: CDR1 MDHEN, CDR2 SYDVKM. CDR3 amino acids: CASTPGGSNEQYF. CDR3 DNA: TGTGCCAGCACCCCGGGGGGGAGTAACGAGCAGTACTTC.

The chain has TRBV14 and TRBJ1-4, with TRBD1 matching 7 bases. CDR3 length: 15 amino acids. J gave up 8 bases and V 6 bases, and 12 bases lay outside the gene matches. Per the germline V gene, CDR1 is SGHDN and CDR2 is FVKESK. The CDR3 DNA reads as TGTGCCAGCAGTCCTGTCAGGGGGTCTTTGGAAAAACTGTTTTTT. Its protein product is CASSPVRGSLEKLFF.

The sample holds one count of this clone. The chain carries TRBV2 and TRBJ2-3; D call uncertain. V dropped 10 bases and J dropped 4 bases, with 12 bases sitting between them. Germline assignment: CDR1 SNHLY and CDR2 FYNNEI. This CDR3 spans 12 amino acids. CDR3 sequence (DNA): TGTGCCACCTCAGGCCTCCCAGATACGCAGTATTTT. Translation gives CATSGLPDTQYF. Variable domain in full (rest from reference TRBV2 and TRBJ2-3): EPEVTQTPSHQVTQMGQEVILRCVPISNHLYFYWYRQILGQKVEFLVSFYNNEISEKSEIFDDQFSVERPDGSNFTLKIRSTKLEDSAMYFCATSGLPDTQYFGPGTRLTVL.

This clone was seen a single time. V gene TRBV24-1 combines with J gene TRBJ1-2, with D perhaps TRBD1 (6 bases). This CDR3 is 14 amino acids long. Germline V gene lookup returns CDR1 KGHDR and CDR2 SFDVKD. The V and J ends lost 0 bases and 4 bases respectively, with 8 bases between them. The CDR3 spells CATSDLYRAYGYTF. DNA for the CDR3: TGTGCCACCAGTGATTTGTACAGGGCCTATGGCTACACCTTC.

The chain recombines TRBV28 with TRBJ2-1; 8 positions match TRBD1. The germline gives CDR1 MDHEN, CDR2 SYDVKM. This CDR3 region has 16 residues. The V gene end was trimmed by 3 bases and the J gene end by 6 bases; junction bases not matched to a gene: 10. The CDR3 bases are TGTGCCAGCAGTTTTGGTGGGCAGGGGGCTGGCAATGAGCAGTTCTTC. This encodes CASSFGGQGAGNEQFF.

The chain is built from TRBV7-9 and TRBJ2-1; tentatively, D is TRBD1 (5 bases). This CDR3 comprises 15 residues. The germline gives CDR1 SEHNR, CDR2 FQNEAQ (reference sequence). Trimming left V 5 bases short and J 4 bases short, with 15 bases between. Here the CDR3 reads CASSRETANYNEQFF. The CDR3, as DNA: TGTGCCAGCAGCCGAGAGACAGCTAATTACAATGAGCAGTTCTTC.

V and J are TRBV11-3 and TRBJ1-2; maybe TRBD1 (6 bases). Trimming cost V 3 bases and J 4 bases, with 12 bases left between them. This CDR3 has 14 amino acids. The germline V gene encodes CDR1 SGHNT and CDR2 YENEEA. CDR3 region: CASSLGHTLYGYTF. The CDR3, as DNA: TGTGCCAGCAGCTTGGGACATACCCTCTATGGCTACACCTTC.

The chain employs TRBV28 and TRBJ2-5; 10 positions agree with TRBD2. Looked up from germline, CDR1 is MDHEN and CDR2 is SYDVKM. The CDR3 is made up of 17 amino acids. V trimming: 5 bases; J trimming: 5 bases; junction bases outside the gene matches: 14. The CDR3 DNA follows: TGTGCCAGCAGTGGCGCCGCGGCTAGCGGGAGATCGGAGACCCAGTACTTC. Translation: CASSGAAASGRSETQYF.

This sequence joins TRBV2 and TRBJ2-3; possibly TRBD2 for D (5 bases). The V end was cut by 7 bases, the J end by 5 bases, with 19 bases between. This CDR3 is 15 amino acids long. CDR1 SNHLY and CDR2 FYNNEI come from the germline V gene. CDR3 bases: TGTGCCAGCACCGGACTGACGCCCCGCGGAGATACGCAGTATTTT. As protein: CASTGLTPRGDTQYF. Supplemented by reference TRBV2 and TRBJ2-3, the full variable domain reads EPEVTQTPSHQVTQMGQEVILRCVPISNHLYFYWYRQILGQKVEFLVSFYNNEISEKSEIFDDQFSVERPDGSNFTLKIRSTKLEDSAMYFCASTGLTPRGDTQYFGPGTRLTVL.

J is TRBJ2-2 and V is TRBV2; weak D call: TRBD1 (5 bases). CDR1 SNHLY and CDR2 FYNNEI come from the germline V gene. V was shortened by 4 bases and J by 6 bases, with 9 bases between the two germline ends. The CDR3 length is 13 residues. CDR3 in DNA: TGTGCCAGCAGTGCAGGGTGGGCCGGGGAGCTGTTTTTT. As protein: CASSAGWAGELFF.

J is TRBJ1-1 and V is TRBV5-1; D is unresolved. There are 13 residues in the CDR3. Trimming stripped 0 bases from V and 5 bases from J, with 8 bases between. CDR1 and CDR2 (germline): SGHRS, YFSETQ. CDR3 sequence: CASSLGPTTEAFF. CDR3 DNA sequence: TGCGCCAGCAGCTTGGGGCCAACAACTGAAGCTTTCTTT.

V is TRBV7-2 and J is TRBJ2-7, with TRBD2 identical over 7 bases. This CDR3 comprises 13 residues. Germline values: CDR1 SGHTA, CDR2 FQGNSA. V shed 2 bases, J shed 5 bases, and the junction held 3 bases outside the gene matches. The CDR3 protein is CASSLLAVHEQYF. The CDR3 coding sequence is TGTGCCAGCAGCTTACTAGCGGTCCACGAGCAGTACTTC.

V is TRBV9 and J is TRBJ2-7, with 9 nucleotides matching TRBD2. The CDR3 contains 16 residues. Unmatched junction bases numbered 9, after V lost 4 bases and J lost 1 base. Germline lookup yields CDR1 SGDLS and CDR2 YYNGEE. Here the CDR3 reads CASSTSGLAVSYEQYF. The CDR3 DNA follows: TGTGCCAGCAGCACATCGGGACTAGCAGTTTCCTACGAGCAGTACTTC.

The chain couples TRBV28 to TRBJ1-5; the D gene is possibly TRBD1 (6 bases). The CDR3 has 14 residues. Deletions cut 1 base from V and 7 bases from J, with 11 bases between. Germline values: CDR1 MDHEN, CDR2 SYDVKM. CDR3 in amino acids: CASSLFRGGQPQHF. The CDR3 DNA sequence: TGTGCCAGCAGTTTATTCAGGGGCGGACAGCCCCAGCATTTT.

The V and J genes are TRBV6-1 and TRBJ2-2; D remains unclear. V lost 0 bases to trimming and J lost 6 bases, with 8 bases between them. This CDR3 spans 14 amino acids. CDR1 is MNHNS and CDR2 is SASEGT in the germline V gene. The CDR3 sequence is CASSEAQRAGELFF. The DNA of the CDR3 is TGTGCCAGCAGTGAAGCCCAGCGCGCCGGGGAGCTGTTTTTT.

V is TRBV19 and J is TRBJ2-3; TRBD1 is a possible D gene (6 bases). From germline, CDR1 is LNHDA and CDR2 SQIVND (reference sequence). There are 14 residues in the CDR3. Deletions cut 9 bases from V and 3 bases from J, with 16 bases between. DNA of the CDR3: TGTGCCAGCAGGAACAGGGATGGAACAGATACGCAGTATTTT. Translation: CASRNRDGTDTQYF.

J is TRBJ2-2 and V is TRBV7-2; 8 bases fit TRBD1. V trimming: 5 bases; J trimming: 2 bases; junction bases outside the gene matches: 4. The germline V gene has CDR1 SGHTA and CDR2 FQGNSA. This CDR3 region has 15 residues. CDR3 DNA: TGTGCCAGCAGCCCGACAGGGGCAAACACCGGGGAGCTGTTTTTT. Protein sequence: CASSPTGANTGELFF.

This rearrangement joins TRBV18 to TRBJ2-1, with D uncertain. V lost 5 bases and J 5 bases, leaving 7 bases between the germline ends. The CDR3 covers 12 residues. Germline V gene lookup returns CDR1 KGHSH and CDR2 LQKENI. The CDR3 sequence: CASSTPDNEQFF. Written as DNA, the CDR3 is TGTGCCAGCTCAACCCCAGACAATGAGCAGTTCTTC.